The entry below describes one T cell receptor (beta chain). Germline CDR1 MGHRA, CDR2 YSYEKL. This CDR3 has 14 residues. Trimming left V 4 bases short and J 8 bases short, with 14 bases between. An input of 0.5 to 1 ug of RNA was subjected to reverse transcription using random hexamers. TCRdb re-called the immunoSEQ multiplex PCR reads with MiXCR, one entry per CDR3 protein. The table lists about 190,000 distinct CDR3 sequences, more than 90% of them singletons. These data originate in a study of CD8 T cells in Susac syndrome. The chain recombines TRBV4-1 with TRBJ2-2; D unclear. Sequencing used CD4+ T cells from PBMCs. This clonotype was sampled from a human donor with Susac syndrome. In DNA, the CDR3 is TGCGCCAGCAGCCGGTCCCCGACCACTGGGGAGCTGTTTTTT. Translation: CASSRSPTTGELFF.